The clone carrying this T cell receptor beta chain was counted a few times. Its antigen is currently unknown. The sample belongs to a study of T cells after yellow fever vaccination. Findings of the study overall: There was a possibility that FACS-sorted repertoires contained abundant clonotypes contaminating from the bulk population. Few clonotypes appeared in both CD4 and CD8 compartments.

Each CDR3 protein gets one entry after TCRdb re-called the 5' RACE reads with MiXCR. The sample has around 610,000 distinct CDR3 sequences, less than 15% seen once. The CDR3 extends over 14 amino acids. Germline V gene sequence: CDR1 SGHTA, CDR2 FQGNSA. The V end lost 7 bases, the J end lost 4 bases, and 16 bases lay between the germline ends. Specimen: PBMCs, collected on the day of the yellow fever booster vaccination. This chain connects TRBV7-2 to TRBJ1-1; D remains ambiguous. This TCR was sampled from a man aged 30 to 39 who received the YFV17D yellow fever vaccine. Written as DNA, the CDR3 is TGTGCCAGCACCGACATTTTTAAGGGCACTGAAGCTTTCTTT. Its translation is CASTDIFKGTEAFF. Full variable domain (missing parts from reference TRBV7-2 and TRBJ1-1): GAGVSQSPSNKVTEKGKDVELRCDPISGHTALYWYRQSLGQGLEFLIYFQGNSAPDKSGLPSDRFSAERTGGSVSTLTIQRTQQEDSAVYLCASTDIFKGTEAFFGQGTRLTVV.